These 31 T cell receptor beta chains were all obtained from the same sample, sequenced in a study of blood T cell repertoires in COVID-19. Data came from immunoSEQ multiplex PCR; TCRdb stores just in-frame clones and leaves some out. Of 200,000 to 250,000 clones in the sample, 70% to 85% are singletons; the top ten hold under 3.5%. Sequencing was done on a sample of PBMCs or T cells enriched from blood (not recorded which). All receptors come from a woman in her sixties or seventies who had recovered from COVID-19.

The CDR3: CASSKRGGMNTEAFF. The CDR3 DNA reads as TGTGCCAGCAGCAAACGGGGTGGGATGAACACTGAAGCTTTCTTT. The chain uses TRBV21-1 and TRBJ1-1. TRBV21-1 is termed a pseudogene. The CDR3 covers 15 residues.

The DNA of the CDR3 is TGTGCCAGTAGTATGGGCGGGGATGTGGGCACTGAAGCTTTCTTT. Translating it yields CASSMGGDVGTEAFF. The rearrangement uses TRBV19 and TRBJ1-1; unclear D gene. There are 15 residues in the CDR3. Trimming removed 3 bases from V and 4 bases from J, with 15 bases in between. The germline CDR1 and CDR2 sequences are LNHDA and SQIVND (reference sequence).

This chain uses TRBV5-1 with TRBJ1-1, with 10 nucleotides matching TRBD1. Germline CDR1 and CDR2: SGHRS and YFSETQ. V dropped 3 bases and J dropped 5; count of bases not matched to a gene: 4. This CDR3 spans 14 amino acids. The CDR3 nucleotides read TGCGCCAGCAGCTCACGGACAGGGGGGACTGAAGCTTTCTTT. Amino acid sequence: CASSSRTGGTEAFF.

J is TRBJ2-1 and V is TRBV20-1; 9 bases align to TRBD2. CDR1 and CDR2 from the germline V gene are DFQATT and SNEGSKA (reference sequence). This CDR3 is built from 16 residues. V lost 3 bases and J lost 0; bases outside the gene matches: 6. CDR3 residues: CSASISGSSSYNEQFF. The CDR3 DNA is TGCAGTGCTAGTATTAGCGGGAGCAGCTCCTACAATGAGCAGTTCTTC.

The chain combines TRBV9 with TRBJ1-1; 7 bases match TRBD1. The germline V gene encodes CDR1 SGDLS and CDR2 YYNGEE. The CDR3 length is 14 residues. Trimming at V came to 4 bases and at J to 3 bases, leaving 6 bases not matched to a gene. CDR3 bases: TGTGCCAGCAGCTGGACAGGCCGGGACACTGAAGCTTTCTTT. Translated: CASSWTGRDTEAFF.

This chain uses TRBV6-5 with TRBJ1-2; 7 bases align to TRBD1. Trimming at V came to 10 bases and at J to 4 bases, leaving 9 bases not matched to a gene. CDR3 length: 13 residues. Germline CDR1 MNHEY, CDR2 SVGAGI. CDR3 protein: CAIVPSGGYGYTF. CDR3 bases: TGTGCCATCGTACCCTCAGGGGGCTATGGCTACACCTTC.

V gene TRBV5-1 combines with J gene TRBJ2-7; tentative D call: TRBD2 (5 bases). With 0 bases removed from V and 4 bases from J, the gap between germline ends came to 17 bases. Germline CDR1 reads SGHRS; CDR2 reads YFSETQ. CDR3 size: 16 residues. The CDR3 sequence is CASSLDPRRGGYEQYF. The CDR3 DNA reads TGCGCCAGCAGCTTGGACCCGCGCCGGGGTGGATACGAGCAGTACTTC. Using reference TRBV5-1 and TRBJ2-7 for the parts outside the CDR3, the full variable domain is KAGVTQTPRYLIKTRGQQVTLSCSPISGHRSVSWYQQTPGQGLQFLFEYFSETQRNKGNFPGRFSGRQFSNSRSEMNVSTLELGDSALYLCASSLDPRRGGYEQYFGPGTRLTVT.

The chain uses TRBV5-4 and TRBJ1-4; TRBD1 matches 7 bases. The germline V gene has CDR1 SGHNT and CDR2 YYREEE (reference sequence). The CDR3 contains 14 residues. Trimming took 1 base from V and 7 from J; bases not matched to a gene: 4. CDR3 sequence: CASSLRGLGEKLFF. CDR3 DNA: TGTGCCAGCAGCTTGAGGGGGCTGGGTGAAAAACTGTTTTTT.

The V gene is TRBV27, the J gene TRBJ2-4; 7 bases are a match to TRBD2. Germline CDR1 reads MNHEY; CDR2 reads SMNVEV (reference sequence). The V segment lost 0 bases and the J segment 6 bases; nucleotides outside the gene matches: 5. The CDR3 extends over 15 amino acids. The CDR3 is CASSLSTSRGNIQYF. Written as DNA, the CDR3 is TGTGCCAGCAGTTTATCGACTAGCAGAGGAAACATTCAGTACTTC.

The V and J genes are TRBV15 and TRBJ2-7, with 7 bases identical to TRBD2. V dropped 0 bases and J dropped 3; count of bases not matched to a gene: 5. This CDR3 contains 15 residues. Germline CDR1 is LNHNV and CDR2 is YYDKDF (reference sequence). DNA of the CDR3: TGTGCCACCAGCAGAGATCCGGGCGGGAGCTACGAGCAGTACTTC. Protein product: CATSRDPGGSYEQYF.

CDR3 region: CASSIGASALYEQYF. CDR3 in DNA: TGTGCCAGTAGTATAGGGGCTAGCGCCCTATACGAGCAGTACTTC. The V gene is TRBV19, the J gene TRBJ2-7; TRBD2 is a possible D gene (6 bases). Trimming removed 1 base from V and 4 bases from J, with 14 bases in between. This CDR3 contains 15 residues. Germline CDR1 is LNHDA and CDR2 is SQIVND (reference sequence).

DNA of the CDR3: TGTGCCAGCAGTGATGGGACAGACACCGGGGAGCTGTTTTTT. Translating gives CASSDGTDTGELFF. The chain recombines TRBV6-1 with TRBJ2-2, with 7 nucleotides matching TRBD1. In germline, CDR1 is MNHNS, CDR2 SASEGT. With 3 bases clipped from V and 3 bases from J, the junction kept 1 base outside the gene matches. This CDR3 has 14 residues.

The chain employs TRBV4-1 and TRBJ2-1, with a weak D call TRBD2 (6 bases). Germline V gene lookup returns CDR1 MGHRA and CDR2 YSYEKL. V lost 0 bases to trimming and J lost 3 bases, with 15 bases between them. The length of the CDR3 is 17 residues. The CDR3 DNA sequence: TGCGCCAGCAGCCAAGATAATAGGCGGGACCGCTACAATGAGCAGTTCTTC. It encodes CASSQDNRRDRYNEQFF.

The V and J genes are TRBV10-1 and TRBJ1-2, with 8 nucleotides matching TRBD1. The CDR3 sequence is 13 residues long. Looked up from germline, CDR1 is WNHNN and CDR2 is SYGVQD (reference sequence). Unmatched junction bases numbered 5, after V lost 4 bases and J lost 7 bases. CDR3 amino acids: CASSGNRGSGYTF. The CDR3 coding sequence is TGCGCCAGCAGTGGCAACAGGGGGTCTGGCTACACCTTC.

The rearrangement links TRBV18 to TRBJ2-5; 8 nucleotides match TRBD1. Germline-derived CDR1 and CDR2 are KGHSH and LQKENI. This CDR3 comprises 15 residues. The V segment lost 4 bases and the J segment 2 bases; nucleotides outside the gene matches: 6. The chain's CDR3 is CASSLLGTGQETQYF. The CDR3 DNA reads TGTGCCAGCTCACTGCTTGGGACAGGTCAAGAGACCCAGTACTTC.

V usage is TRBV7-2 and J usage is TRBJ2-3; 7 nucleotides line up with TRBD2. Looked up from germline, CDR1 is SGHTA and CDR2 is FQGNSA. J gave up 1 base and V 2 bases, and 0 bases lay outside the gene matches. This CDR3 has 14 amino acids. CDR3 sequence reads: CASSLSGGTDTQYF. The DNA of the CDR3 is TGTGCCAGCAGCTTAAGCGGGGGCACAGATACGCAGTATTTT. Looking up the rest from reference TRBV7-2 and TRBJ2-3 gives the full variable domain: GAGVSQSPSNKVTEKGKDVELRCDPISGHTALYWYRQSLGQGLEFLIYFQGNSAPDKSGLPSDRFSAERTGGSVSTLTIQRTQQEDSAVYLCASSLSGGTDTQYFGPGTRLTVL.

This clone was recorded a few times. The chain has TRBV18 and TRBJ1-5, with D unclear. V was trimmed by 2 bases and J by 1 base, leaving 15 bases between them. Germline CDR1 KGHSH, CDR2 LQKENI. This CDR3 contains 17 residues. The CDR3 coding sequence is TGTGCCAGCTCACCATTAGCGCCCCGGTCAAGCAATCAGCCCCAGCATTTT. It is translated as CASSPLAPRSSNQPQHF.

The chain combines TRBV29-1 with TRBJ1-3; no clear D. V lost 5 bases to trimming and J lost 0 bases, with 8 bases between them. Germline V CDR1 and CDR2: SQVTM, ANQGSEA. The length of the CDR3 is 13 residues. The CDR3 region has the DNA TGCAGCGTTTCGATCAGCTCTGGAAACACCATATATTTT. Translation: CSVSISSGNTIYF.

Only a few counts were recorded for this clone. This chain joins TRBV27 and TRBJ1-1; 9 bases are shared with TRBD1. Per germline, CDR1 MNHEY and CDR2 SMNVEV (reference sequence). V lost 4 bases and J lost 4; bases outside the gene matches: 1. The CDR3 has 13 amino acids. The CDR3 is CASSYRGLTEAFF. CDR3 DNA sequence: TGTGCCAGCAGTTACAGGGGGCTCACTGAAGCTTTCTTT.

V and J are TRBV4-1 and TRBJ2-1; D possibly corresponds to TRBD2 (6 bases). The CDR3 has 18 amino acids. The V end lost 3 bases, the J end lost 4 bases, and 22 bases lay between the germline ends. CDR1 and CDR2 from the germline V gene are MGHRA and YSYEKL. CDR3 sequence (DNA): TGCGCCAGCAGCCATCTAACACCCTCCCGGGGGTATTACAATGAGCAGTTCTTC. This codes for CASSHLTPSRGYYNEQFF.

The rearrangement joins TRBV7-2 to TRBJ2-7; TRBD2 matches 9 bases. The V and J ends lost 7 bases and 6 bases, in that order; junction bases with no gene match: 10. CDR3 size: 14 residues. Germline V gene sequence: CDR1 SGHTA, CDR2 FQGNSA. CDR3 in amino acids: CASTFSGGAFEQYF. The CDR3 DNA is TGTGCCAGCACCTTTAGCGGGGGTGCCTTCGAGCAGTACTTC.

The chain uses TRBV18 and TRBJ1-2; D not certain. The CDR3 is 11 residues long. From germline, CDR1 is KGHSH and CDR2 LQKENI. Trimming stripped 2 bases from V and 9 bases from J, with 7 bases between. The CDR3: CASSPAGSYTF. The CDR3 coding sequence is TGTGCCAGCTCACCAGCGGGGAGCTACACCTTC.

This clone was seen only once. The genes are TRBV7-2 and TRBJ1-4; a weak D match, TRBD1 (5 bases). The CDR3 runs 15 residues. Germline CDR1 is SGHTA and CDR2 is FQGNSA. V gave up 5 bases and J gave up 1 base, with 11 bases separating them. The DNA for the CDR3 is TGTGCCAGCAGCGCGGGGGGGGGAACTAATGAAAAACTGTTTTTT. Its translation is CASSAGGGTNEKLFF.

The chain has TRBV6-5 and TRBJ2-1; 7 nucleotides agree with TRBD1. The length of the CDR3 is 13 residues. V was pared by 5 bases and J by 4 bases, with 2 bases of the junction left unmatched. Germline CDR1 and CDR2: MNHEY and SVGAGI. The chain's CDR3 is CASSRQGYNEQFF. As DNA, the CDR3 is TGTGCCAGCAGTAGACAGGGATACAATGAGCAGTTCTTC.

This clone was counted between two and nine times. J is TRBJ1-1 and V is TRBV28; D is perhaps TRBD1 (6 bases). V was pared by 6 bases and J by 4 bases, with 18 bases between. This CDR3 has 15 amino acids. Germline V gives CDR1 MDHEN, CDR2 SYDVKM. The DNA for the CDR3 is TGTGCCAGCAGGACAACGGGAGGGGGGGGCACTGAAGCTTTCTTT. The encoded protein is CASRTTGGGGTEAFF.

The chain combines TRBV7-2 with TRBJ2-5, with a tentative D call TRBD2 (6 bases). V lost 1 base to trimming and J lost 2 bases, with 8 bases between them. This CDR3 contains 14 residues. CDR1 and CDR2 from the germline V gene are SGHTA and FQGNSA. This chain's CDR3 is CASSLGGTQETQYF. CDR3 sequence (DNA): TGTGCCAGCAGCTTAGGAGGGACTCAAGAGACCCAGTACTTC. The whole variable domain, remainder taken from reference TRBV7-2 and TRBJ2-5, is GAGVSQSPSNKVTEKGKDVELRCDPISGHTALYWYRQSLGQGLEFLIYFQGNSAPDKSGLPSDRFSAERTGGSVSTLTIQRTQQEDSAVYLCASSLGGTQETQYFGPGTRLLVL.

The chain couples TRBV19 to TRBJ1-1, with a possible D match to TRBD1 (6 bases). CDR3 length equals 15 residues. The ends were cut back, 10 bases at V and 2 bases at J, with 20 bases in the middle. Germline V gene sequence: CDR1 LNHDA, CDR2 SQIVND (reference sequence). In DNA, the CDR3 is TGTGCCATTAGAACAAGGGACAATCCTAACACTGAAGCTTTCTTT. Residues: CAIRTRDNPNTEAFF.

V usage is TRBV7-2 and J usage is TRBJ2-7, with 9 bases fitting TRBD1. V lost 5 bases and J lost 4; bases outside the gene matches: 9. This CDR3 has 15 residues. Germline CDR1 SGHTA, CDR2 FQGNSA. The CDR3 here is CASSPGTGRMYEQYF. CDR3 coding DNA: TGTGCCAGCAGCCCAGGGACAGGGAGAATGTACGAGCAGTACTTC.

The CDR3: CASSSPVRLAGGLGEQFF. CDR3 coding DNA: TGTGCCAGCAGCTCCCCAGTCCGACTAGCGGGAGGGCTGGGTGAGCAGTTCTTC. This rearrangement joins TRBV11-2 to TRBJ2-1; 14 bases agree with TRBD2. The trim removed 4 bases at V and 9 bases at J, leaving 14 bases unmatched. Germline V CDR1 and CDR2: SGHAT, FQNNGV. This CDR3 has 18 amino acids. The whole variable domain, remainder taken from reference TRBV11-2 and TRBJ2-1, is EAGVAQSPRYKIIEKRQSVAFWCNPISGHATLYWYQQILGQGPKLLIQFQNNGVVDDSQLPKDRFSAERLKGVDSTLKIQPAKLEDSAVYLCASSSPVRLAGGLGEQFFGPGTRLTVL.

As DNA, the CDR3 is TGCGCCAGCAGCTTAGCGGGTAGCGCAGCCAAAAACATTCAGTACTTC. Its protein product is CASSLAGSAAKNIQYF. The V gene is TRBV5-1, the J gene TRBJ2-4, with D possibly TRBD2 on 6 matching bases. The CDR3 loop spans 16 amino acids. Between the trimmed V and J ends, which lost 2 bases and 0 bases, there was a span of 12 bases. The germline CDR1 and CDR2 sequences are SGHRS and YFSETQ.

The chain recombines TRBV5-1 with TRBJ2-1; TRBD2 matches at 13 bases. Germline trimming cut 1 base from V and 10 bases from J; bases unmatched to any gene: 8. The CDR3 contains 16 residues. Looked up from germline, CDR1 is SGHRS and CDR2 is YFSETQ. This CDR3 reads CASSLSARLAGGEQFF. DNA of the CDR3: TGCGCCAGCAGCTTGTCCGCCAGACTAGCGGGAGGCGAGCAGTTCTTC.